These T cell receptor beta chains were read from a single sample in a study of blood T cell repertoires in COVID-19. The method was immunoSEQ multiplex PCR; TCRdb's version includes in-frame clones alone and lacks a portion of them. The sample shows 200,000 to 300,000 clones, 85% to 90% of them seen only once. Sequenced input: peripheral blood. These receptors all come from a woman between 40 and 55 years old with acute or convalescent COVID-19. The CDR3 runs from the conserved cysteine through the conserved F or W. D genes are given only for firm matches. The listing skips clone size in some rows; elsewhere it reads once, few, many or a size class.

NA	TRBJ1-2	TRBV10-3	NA	CAISEPGRPYGYTF	TGTGCCATCAGTGAACCGGGGAGGCCCTATGGCTACACCTTC
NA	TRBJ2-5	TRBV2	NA	CASSFREPQYF	TGTGCCAGCAGCTTCCGGGAGCCCCAGTACTTC
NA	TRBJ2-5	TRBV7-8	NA	CASSSNRDKETQYF	TGTGCCAGCAGCTCCAACAGGGATAAAGAGACCCAGTACTTC
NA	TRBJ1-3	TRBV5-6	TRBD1	CASSPQGGNTIYF	TGTGCCAGCAGCCCACAGGGGGGAAACACCATATATTTT
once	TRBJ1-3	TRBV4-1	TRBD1	CATSPSGTGGSGNTIYF	TGCGCCACGAGTCCTTCCGGGACAGGGGGAAGTGGAAACACCATATATTTT
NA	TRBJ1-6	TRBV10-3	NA	CAISEIVLPGARGRSPLHF	TGTGCCATCAGTGAGATTGTCCTCCCTGGGGCGCGAGGAAGGTCACCCCTCCACTTT
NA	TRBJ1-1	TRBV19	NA	CASGAGNTEAFF	TGTGCCAGTGGGGCAGGGAACACTGAAGCTTTCTTT
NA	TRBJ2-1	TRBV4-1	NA	CASSPHRVRAYNEQFF	TGCGCCAGCAGCCCCCACAGGGTGCGGGCATACAATGAGCAGTTCTTC
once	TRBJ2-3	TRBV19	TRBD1	CASSPQGAQSTDTQYF	TGTGCCAGTAGTCCTCAGGGGGCGCAGAGCACAGATACGCAGTATTTT
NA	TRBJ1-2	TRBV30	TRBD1	CAWSPQGARRSYTF	TGTGCCTGGAGTCCACAGGGGGCGCGAAGGAGCTACACCTTC
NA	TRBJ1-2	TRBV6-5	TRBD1	CASSRTGTLYGYTF	TGTGCCAGCAGTAGGACAGGGACTCTCTATGGCTACACCTTC
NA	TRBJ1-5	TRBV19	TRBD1	CAVARQGTNQPQHF	TGTGCTGTCGCGCGACAGGGGACGAATCAGCCCCAGCATTTT
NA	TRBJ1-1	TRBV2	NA	CASSDLGLPRPEAFF	TGTGCCAGCAGTGACTTAGGACTGCCTCGGCCTGAAGCTTTCTTT
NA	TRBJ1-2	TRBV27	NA	CASTGVPSYGYTF	TGTGCCAGCACGGGGGTACCTTCCTATGGCTACACCTTC
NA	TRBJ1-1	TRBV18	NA	CASSPGVTEREAFF	TGTGCCAGCTCACCGGGTGTGACAGAGAGAGAAGCTTTCTTT
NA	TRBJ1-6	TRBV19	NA	CASSATGASMLGNSPLHF	TGTGCCAGTAGTGCCACAGGTGCCTCTATGCTAGGTAATTCACCCCTCCACTTT
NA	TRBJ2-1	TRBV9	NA	CASSPPSQANNEQFF	TGTGCCAGCAGCCCTCCAAGCCAAGCAAACAATGAGCAGTTCTTC
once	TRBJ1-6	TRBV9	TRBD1	CASSGRQGNNSPLHF	TGTGCCAGCAGCGGACGACAGGGGAACAATTCACCCCTCCACTTT
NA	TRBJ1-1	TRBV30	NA	CAWSLLTGFVAFF	TGTGCCTGGAGTCTACTTACAGGGTTTGTGGCTTTCTTT
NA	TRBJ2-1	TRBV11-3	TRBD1	CASSSRQGYNEQFF	TGTGCCAGCAGCTCCCGACAGGGCTACAATGAGCAGTTCTTC
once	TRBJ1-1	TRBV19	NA	CASTSSGNGNEAFF	TGTGCCAGTACCTCGAGCGGGAACGGGAATGAAGCTTTCTTT
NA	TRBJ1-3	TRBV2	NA	CASSETVNSHSGNTIYF	TGTGCCAGCAGTGAAACCGTTAACTCCCACTCTGGAAACACCATATATTTT
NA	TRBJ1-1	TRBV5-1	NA	CASSFGPGRWEAFF	TGCGCCAGCAGCTTTGGTCCAGGGCGCTGGGAAGCTTTCTTT
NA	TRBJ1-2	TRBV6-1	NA	CASSEAIRRGGYTF	TGTGCCAGCAGTGAAGCGATCCGGAGGGGTGGCTACACCTTC
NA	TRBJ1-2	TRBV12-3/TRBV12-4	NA	CASTGVTNYGYTF	TGTGCCAGCACGGGGGTTACTAACTATGGCTACACCTTC
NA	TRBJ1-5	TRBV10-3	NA	CAISESAEDQPQHF	TGTGCCATCAGTGAGTCCGCAGAGGATCAGCCCCAGCATTTT
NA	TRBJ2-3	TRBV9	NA	CASSVGGLPTTDTQYF	TGTGCCAGCAGCGTAGGTGGGCTCCCCACCACAGATACGCAGTATTTT
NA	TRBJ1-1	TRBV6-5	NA	CASIVGSHTEAFF	TGTGCCAGCATTGTCGGGTCGCACACTGAAGCTTTCTTT
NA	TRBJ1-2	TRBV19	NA	CASSILVGGPGKDYGYTF	TGTGCCAGTAGTATTTTGGTGGGCGGTCCAGGGAAGGACTATGGCTACACCTTC
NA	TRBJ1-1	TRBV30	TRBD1	CAWSVDRATEAFF	TGTGCCTGGAGTGTAGACAGGGCGACTGAAGCTTTCTTT
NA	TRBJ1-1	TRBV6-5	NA	CASNWGGSNTEAFF	TGTGCCAGCAACTGGGGGGGCTCGAACACTGAAGCTTTCTTT
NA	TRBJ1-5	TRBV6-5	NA	CASRPRGFSNQPQHF	TGTGCCAGCCGACCTAGGGGATTTAGCAATCAGCCCCAGCATTTT
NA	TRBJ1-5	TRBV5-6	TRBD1	CASSNYGTGQGQPQHF	TGTGCCAGCAGCAACTACGGGACAGGGCAAGGTCAGCCCCAGCATTTT
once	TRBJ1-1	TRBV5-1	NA	CASSWTANTEAFF	TGCGCCAGCAGCTGGACAGCGAACACTGAAGCTTTCTTT
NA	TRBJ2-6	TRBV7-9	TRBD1	CASSLGTGFSGANVLTF	TGTGCCAGCAGCTTAGGGACAGGCTTCTCTGGGGCCAACGTCCTGACTTTC
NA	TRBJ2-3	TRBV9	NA	CASSVAGLGSTDTQYF	TGTGCCAGCAGCGTAGCTGGACTCGGGAGCACAGATACGCAGTATTTT
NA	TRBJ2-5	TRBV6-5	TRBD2	CAISETGRQETQYF	TGTGCCATCTCGGAAACCGGGAGGCAAGAGACCCAGTACTTC
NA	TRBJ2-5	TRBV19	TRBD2	CASSMTSGGVRETQYF	TGTGCCAGTAGTATGACTAGCGGGGGGGTTAGAGAGACCCAGTACTTC
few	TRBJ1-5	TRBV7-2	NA	CASSLGSYLGNNQPQHF	TGTGCCAGCAGCTTAGGCAGCTATCTCGGGAACAATCAGCCCCAGCATTTT
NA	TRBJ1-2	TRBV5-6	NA	CASSEQGLGSNGYTF	TGTGCCAGCAGTGAACAGGGTCTTGGCTCCAATGGCTACACCTTC
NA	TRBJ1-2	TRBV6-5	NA	CASRRLQYYGYTF	TGTGCCAGCAGACGACTCCAGTACTATGGCTACACCTTC
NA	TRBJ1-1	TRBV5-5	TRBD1	CASSRDRGMNTEAFF	TGTGCCAGCAGCCGGGACAGGGGAATGAACACTGAAGCTTTCTTT
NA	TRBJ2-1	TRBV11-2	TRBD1	CASSLDAPYYGQGAYNEQFF	TGTGCCAGCAGCTTAGATGCCCCCTACTACGGACAGGGGGCCTACAATGAGCAGTTCTTC
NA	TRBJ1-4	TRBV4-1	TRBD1	CASSPWDRGSTNEKLFF	TGCGCCAGCAGCCCCTGGGACAGGGGATCAACTAATGAAAAACTGTTTTTT
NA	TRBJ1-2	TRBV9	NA	CASSPDDSSYGYTF	TGTGCCAGCAGCCCTGACGACAGCTCCTATGGCTACACCTTC
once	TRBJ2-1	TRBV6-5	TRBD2	CASSYSGGGAHEQFF	TGTGCCAGCAGTTACTCCGGCGGGGGGGCCCATGAGCAGTTCTTC
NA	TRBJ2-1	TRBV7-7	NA	CASSLGQGAYNEQFF	TGTGCCAGCAGCTTAGGCCAGGGTGCTTACAATGAGCAGTTCTTC
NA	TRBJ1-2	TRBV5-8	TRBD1	CARTGLGYTF	TGTGCCAGGACAGGGCTTGGCTACACCTTC